This T cell receptor (beta chain) came from a study of CD8 T cells in Susac syndrome (dated by TCRdb to about 2019). Broadly, across the study: Among the sequenced Susac syndrome patients, about 6 had clinically active disease and roughly 8 were in clinical remission. Susac syndrome patients were therapy-naive, on corticosteroids (some also receiving IVIg), or on IVIg alone at blood withdrawal. Clonality of the CD8+ T cell repertoire was compared between over ten healthy donors, about 14 Susac syndrome patients and under 16 multiple sclerosis patients. Whether CD8+ T cell activation and differentiation in Susac syndrome was antigen driven was tested using repertoire sequencing. Overall study results and their limits: Susac syndrome CD8+ repertoires showed clonal expansion, highest in CD8+ TEMRA cells and greater in clinically active than remitting patients. The study acknowledged that relatively few individuals were included in the TCR sequencing and HLA analysis. Looking at Susac-specific public clones, the researchers identified some 15 in the total CD8+ repertoire and several in the CD8+ TEMRA repertoire.

The table lists this clonotype with a count of one. No antigen is known for it. No base quality information exists; no much larger clone differs at one position. One read alone is weak evidence. The germline V gene encodes CDR1 DFQATT and CDR2 SNEGSKA (reference sequence). Taken from cysteine to phenylalanine, the CDR3 has 15 residues. The retained sequence is limited to the CDR3, 45 bases, with the frame set at the first base. V ends up 3 bases short and J 4 bases short, with an unmatched junction base count of 9. Peripheral blood CD8+ and CD4+ T cells from healthy donors, Susac syndrome patients and multiple sclerosis patients were profiled by high-throughput TCR beta sequencing. The Susac syndrome patients fulfilled recently defined diagnostic criteria for either definite or probable disease. Bulk CD8+ and CD4+ T cells were purified magnetically by negative isolation, whereas CD8+ TEMRA cells were enriched by FACS. Blood was drawn into EDTA tubes, processed within 24 hours, and PBMCs were isolated by density gradient centrifugation. PBMCs intended for TCR sequencing were cryopreserved in liquid nitrogen and were subsequently thawed in a 37 degrees C water bath. The sorted or isolated CD4+, CD8+ and CD8+ TEMRA cells reached a purity of at least 90%.

RNA was extracted using the RNeasy kit, and about 0.45 to 1 ug of the RNA was reverse transcribed with random hexamers. The immunoSEQ multiplex PCR assay, covering 54 Vbeta and 13 Jbeta segments, was used to amplify TCR beta CDR3 regions. PCR amplification bias was corrected by using a synthetic template baseline for primer optimization and computational correction. On the study's bioinformatics: Reads were annotated to V, D and J genes per IMGT and analyzed with immunoSEQ Analyzer, keeping only productive sequences. To calculate clonality, Shannon entropy was normalized by log2 of the number of productive unique sequences and then subtracted from one. For each patient and control, public and private clones were evaluated within the 100 most prevalent clones. A clone was defined as Susac-specific if it was absent from the healthy and MS cohorts, from about a thousand published viral clones and from other ImmuneACCESS disease sequences. TCRdb reran the public reads through fastp at Q25 and MiXCR, keeping productive beta chains. All rows with the same CDR3 protein become a single entry with the most common DNA and genes. These V and J calls rely on TCRdb rather than the paper's analysis. Recorded for this sample are around 80,000 distinct CDR3 sequences; approximately 96% of them occurred a single time. Jointly, the top ten make up more than 0.35% of the sample.

The sequenced material came from CD8+ T cells from PBMCs. This receptor was taken from a human donor with Susac syndrome. The rearrangement combines TRBV20-1 with TRBJ2-1; TRBD1 aligns with 7 central bases. In nucleotides, the sequence is TGCAGTGCTAGTTCCCGGGACAGCTTATACAATGAGCAGTTCTTC. Its product reads: CSASSRDSLYNEQFF.